The 22 T cell receptor beta chains presented below share a single source sample, sequenced in a study of T cells in Graves' hyperthyroidism and ophthalmopathy (dated by TCRdb to about 2019). Receptors were amplified or captured by multiplex PCR. This sample was sequenced with an Illumina HiSeq 2000. The TCR beta CDR3 regions were amplified from RNA transcripts. The first round of RT-PCR for the TCR CDR3 was performed with the HTBI primer set and the Qiagen OneStep RT-PCR kit. TCRdb handled the public reads itself, with Q25 trimming in fastp and clone calling in MiXCR, and kept productive beta chains. Identical CDR3 protein sequences are pooled into one entry, listed with their most common genes and DNA. The sample table contains about 350,000 distinct CDR3 sequences; only one count was recorded for approximately 14% of them. The top ten clones comprise approximately 35% of the sample. Sequencing was carried out using blood. These TCRs come from a woman aged 40 to 50 with Graves' ophthalmopathy.

This clonotype was detected many times. The V gene is TRBV2, the J gene TRBJ2-2, with D maybe TRBD2 (5 bases). V lost 3 bases and J 5 bases, leaving 13 bases between the germline ends. Looked up from germline, CDR1 is SNHLY and CDR2 is FYNNEI. This CDR3 is built from 15 residues. The CDR3 here is CASSDRGFGTGELFF. CDR3 bases: TGTGCCAGCAGTGATCGGGGTTTTGGAACCGGGGAGCTGTTTTTT.

This clonotype was seen only a few times. This chain uses TRBV28 with TRBJ2-3; D may be TRBD1 or TRBD2 (6 bases each). This CDR3 contains 15 residues. Trimming stripped 4 bases from V and 9 bases from J, with 20 bases between. Germline values: CDR1 MDHEN, CDR2 SYDVKM. As DNA, the CDR3 is TGTGCCAGCAGTTCCTACGAGGGGGGCCCTGAGACGCAGTATTTT. Translation: CASSSYEGGPETQYF.

This clonotype was detected only a few times. The CDR3 DNA is TGTGCCAGCAGCCCTCGGGGATTGAGTGAGCAGTTCTTC. Protein product: CASSPRGLSEQFF. The chain uses TRBV11-1 and TRBJ2-1, with D possibly being TRBD2 (5 bases). Between the trimmed V and J ends, which lost 5 bases and 9 bases, there was a span of 14 bases. The CDR3 totals 13 residues. CDR1 SGHAT and CDR2 FQDESV come from the germline V gene (reference sequence).

The rearrangement joins TRBV7-8 to TRBJ2-3; TRBD2 is a possible D gene (5 bases). The CDR3 length is 12 residues. Germline V gives CDR1 SGHVS, CDR2 FQNEAQ. V lost 8 bases to trimming and J lost 6 bases, with 12 bases between them. The CDR3 DNA is TGTGCCAGCGGGGAGCGTCGGGATACGCAGTATTTT. This translates into CASGERRDTQYF.

In its sample, this clonotype was seen many times. CDR3 nucleotides: TGTGCCAGCAGTAGTCTAGCGGGAGGGCCCGACGGGGAGCTGTTTTTT. Protein sequence: CASSSLAGGPDGELFF. V usage is TRBV2 and J usage is TRBJ2-2, with 12 bases aligning to TRBD2. CDR1 is SNHLY and CDR2 is FYNNEI in the germline V gene. The CDR3 is 16 amino acids. Trimming cost V 5 bases and J 7 bases; bases outside gene matches: 8.

This clonotype appeared a few times. The chain uses TRBV9 and TRBJ1-5; D might be TRBD1 (5 bases). Germline loops: CDR1 SGDLS, CDR2 YYNGEE. V lost 0 bases, J lost 4 bases, and 11 bases lay in between. The CDR3 contains 15 residues. Here the CDR3 DNA reads TGTGCCAGCAGCGTAGCAGGAGGGGAAAATCAGCCCCAGCATTTT. Translating it yields CASSVAGGENQPQHF.

J is TRBJ2-2 and V is TRBV10-1; D not resolved. Between the trimmed V and J ends, which lost 4 bases and 4 bases, there was a span of 10 bases. CDR1 and CDR2 (germline): WNHNN, SYGVQD (reference sequence). CDR3 length: 14 amino acids. The CDR3 nucleotides read TGCGCCAGCAGTGCGACACGAACCACCGGGGAGCTGTTTTTT. Translating gives CASSATRTTGELFF.

This clonotype showed up many times. V is TRBV11-2 and J is TRBJ2-2; the D gene is possibly TRBD1 (6 bases). The V end lost 5 bases, the J end lost 7 bases, and 11 bases lay between the germline ends. The CDR3 is 13 residues long. Germline V lookup: CDR1 SGHAT, CDR2 FQNNGV. In DNA form, the CDR3 reads TGTGCCAGCAGCGCAAGACAGGACGGGGAGCTGTTTTTT. Protein sequence: CASSARQDGELFF. Filled out from reference TRBV11-2 and TRBJ2-2, the complete variable domain reads EAGVAQSPRYKIIEKRQSVAFWCNPISGHATLYWYQQILGQGPKLLIQFQNNGVVDDSQLPKDRFSAERLKGVDSTLKIQPAKLEDSAVYLCASSARQDGELFFGEGSRLTVL.

This clonotype was seen many times. This chain's CDR3 is CASGPGVGGLSDTQYF. Written as DNA, the CDR3 is TGTGCTAGTGGCCCGGGAGTCGGGGGGCTTTCAGATACGCAGTATTTT. The chain uses TRBV12-5 and TRBJ2-3; D perhaps matches TRBD2 (7 bases). Germline loops: CDR1 LGHNT, CDR2 FRNRAP. The V end was cut by 6 bases, the J end by 4 bases, with 20 bases between. The CDR3 is made up of 16 amino acids.

This chain uses TRBV9 with TRBJ1-3; unclear D gene. The V end lost 3 bases, the J end lost 6 bases, and 13 bases lay between the germline ends. The CDR3 runs to 14 residues. Germline-derived CDR1 and CDR2 are SGDLS and YYNGEE. The CDR3 DNA sequence: TGTGCCAGCAGCGGTAGCCGGCGGTCAAACACCATATATTTT. This gives the protein CASSGSRRSNTIYF.

This clonotype occurred many times. The CDR3: CASSYSGTGARGPYEQYF. For the CDR3, the DNA is TGTGCCAGCAGCTATTCCGGGACAGGGGCTCGGGGTCCCTACGAGCAGTACTTC. The chain joins TRBV7-9 to TRBJ2-7; the match to TRBD1 covers 10 bases. J lost 2 bases, V lost 4 bases, and 14 bases had no gene match. Germline V CDR1 and CDR2: SEHNR, FQNEAQ (reference sequence). The CDR3 runs to 18 residues.

The chain recombines TRBV7-3 with TRBJ2-1; TRBD2 might be the D (5 bases). Trimming stripped 1 base from V and 0 bases from J, with 7 bases between. The CDR3 has 15 residues. Germline-derived CDR1 and CDR2 are SGHTA and FQGTGA. The CDR3 DNA sequence: TGTGCCAGCAGCTTAAAGCGGAGCTCCTACAATGAGCAGTTCTTC. Amino acid sequence: CASSLKRSSYNEQFF.

This clonotype was observed at least ten times. The CDR3 sequence: CASTPSGTSVYNEQFF. The CDR3 region has the DNA TGTGCCAGTACGCCGTCCGGGACTAGCGTGTACAATGAGCAGTTCTTC. The chain employs TRBV19 and TRBJ2-1, with 10 bases matching TRBD2. V trimming: 7 bases; J trimming: 4 bases; junction bases outside the gene matches: 10. Germline values: CDR1 LNHDA, CDR2 SQIVND (reference sequence). The CDR3 extends over 16 amino acids.

This clonotype has a count of ten or more. The chain carries TRBV4-1 and TRBJ1-1, with D unresolved. This CDR3 contains 16 residues. Trimming took 2 bases from V and 0 from J, leaving 13 bases between them. CDR1 and CDR2 (germline): MGHRA, YSYEKL. CDR3 amino acids: CASSQTNLGMNTEAFF. In nucleotides, the CDR3 is TGCGCCAGCAGCCAAACTAACCTGGGAATGAACACTGAAGCTTTCTTT.

This clonotype has a count of ten or more. The rearrangement links TRBV6-2 or TRBV6-3 to TRBJ1-1, with D maybe TRBD1 (5 bases). With 7 bases removed from V and 4 bases from J, the gap between germline ends came to 13 bases. The germline gives CDR1 MNHEY, CDR2 SVGEGT. The CDR3 covers 13 residues. The CDR3 sequence: CASKRGGITEAFF. CDR3 nucleotides: TGTGCCAGCAAGAGGGGAGGAATCACTGAAGCTTTCTTT.

The rearrangement uses TRBV30 and TRBJ1-6; the match to TRBD1 covers 9 bases. V was clipped by 2 bases and J by 7 bases; unmatched bases: 9. CDR1 is GTSNPN, CDR2 SVGIG, per germline (reference sequence). The CDR3 runs 16 residues. CDR3 bases: TGTGCCTGGAGTTCCTTCGCGGACAGGGGCAATTCACCCCTCCACTTT. Amino acids: CAWSSFADRGNSPLHF.

In its sample, this clonotype was seen a few times. V usage is TRBV5-8 and J usage is TRBJ1-5; possible D gene TRBD1, 6 bases. V lost 1 base, J lost 1 base, and 15 bases lay in between. The CDR3 runs 17 residues. Germline V gene lookup returns CDR1 SGHTS and CDR2 YDEGEE. The CDR3, as DNA: TGTGCCAGCAGCTTGAAAGGGGCCCAGGGGAGCAATCAGCCCCAGCATTTT. Its translation is CASSLKGAQGSNQPQHF.

Worth noting for this clonotype: Because the CDR3 is missing its conserved closing phenylalanine or tryptophan, this is likely a read error. The chain has TRBV20-1 and TRBJ1-2, with D perhaps TRBD1 (6 bases). Germline-derived CDR1 and CDR2 are DFQATT and SNEGSKA (reference sequence). This CDR3 is built from 13 residues. The CDR3 spells CSARGTRGYGYTI. CDR3 coding DNA: TGCAGTGCCAGAGGGACACGGGGGTATGGCTACACCATC.

CDR3 amino acids: CSVGKGAPGTEAFF. DNA of the CDR3: TGCAGCGTTGGGAAGGGGGCACCGGGTACTGAAGCTTTCTTT. This chain links TRBV29-1 with TRBJ1-1, with TRBD1 identical over 7 bases. The CDR3 length is 14 residues. Germline assignment: CDR1 SQVTM and CDR2 ANQGSEA. Trimming removed 4 bases from V and 5 bases from J; junction bases left unmatched: 10.

The chain has TRBV4-1 and TRBJ1-5; D is ambiguous. V was shortened by 0 bases and J by 7 bases, with 13 bases between the two germline ends. This CDR3 contains 15 residues. Germline CDR1 is MGHRA and CDR2 is YSYEKL. CDR3 in amino acids: CASSQETAGKQPQHF. The CDR3 DNA reads TGCGCCAGCAGCCAAGAGACTGCCGGGAAACAGCCCCAGCATTTT.

The table lists this clonotype with many counts. This sequence joins TRBV10-1 and TRBJ1-1, with 7 bases fitting TRBD1. The CDR3 has 13 residues. Trimming at V came to 2 bases and at J to 4 bases, leaving 1 base not matched to a gene. Germline assignment: CDR1 WNHNN and CDR2 SYGVQD (reference sequence). The CDR3 loop is CASSETGVTEAFF. The DNA of the CDR3 is TGCGCCAGCAGTGAGACAGGGGTCACTGAAGCTTTCTTT.

This clonotype has only a few counts. The chain couples TRBV12-3 or TRBV12-4 to TRBJ2-7; D possibly corresponds to TRBD1 (5 bases). This CDR3 spans 17 amino acids. V gave up 3 bases and J gave up 6 bases, with 24 bases separating them. The DNA for the CDR3 is TGTGCCAGCAGTTTGGCTTTGAGCAGGGCCGCCCCCGGCGAGCAGTACTTC. Its translation: CASSLALSRAAPGEQYF.